What follows describes a single T cell receptor beta chain. As yet, its antigen is unknown. The data derive from a study of T cell repertoires in cytomegalovirus infection. Study in general: Well-studied HLA-B-restricted epitopes and recently identified HLA-C-restricted epitopes of CMV were both used in the study. An indication of both CMV infection and matching HLA type came from public TCR beta signatures.

The study, taken as a whole, reports: HLA-C-restricted TCR beta clonotypes specific for CMV led the ex vivo response.

The CDR3 covers 14 residues. Germline CDR1 and CDR2: LNHDA and SQIVND (reference sequence). V dropped 9 bases and J dropped 6; count of bases not matched to a gene: 8. TCRdb called the reads again in MiXCR, with one record for every CDR3 protein. The data hold about 330,000 distinct CDR3 sequences, with about 35% observed a single time. The starting material was cultured PBMCs, obtained from culture after CMV antigen stimulation. This sequence joins TRBV19 and TRBJ1-5, with 10 positions matching TRBD1. The TCR originated in a human donor in good health (CMV status not recorded). Some clones in this sample may be carry-over from other donors' samples. The CDR3 is CASTGTGATQPQHF. The CDR3 nucleotides read TGTGCCAGCACCGGGACAGGGGCGACTCAGCCCCAGCATTTT.